This TCR beta chain was captured by sequencing in a study of T cell responses to AZD1222 COVID-19 vaccine. Only in-frame clones appear in the TCRdb table, and some are missing; sequencing was by immunoSEQ multiplex PCR. The table shows 130,000 to 150,000 clones, with just over 85% occurring only once. Second doses were pooled across both intervals (about 4 or about 12 weeks). CDR3 size: 15 residues. With V trimmed by 1 base and J by 4 bases, 7 bases remained unmatched. CDR1 is GTSNPN and CDR2 is SVGIG in the germline V gene (reference sequence). The sample here was peripheral blood, taken 28 days after the second AZD1222 dose. The chain combines TRBV30 with TRBJ1-5, with 7 bases identical to TRBD1. This receptor was identified in an adult who received the AZD1222 COVID-19 vaccine. The CDR3 reads CAWSAPGQINQPQHF. CDR3 nucleotides: TGTGCCTGGAGTGCCCCGGGACAGATAAATCAGCCCCAGCATTTT.